The rows below give T cell receptor beta chains drawn from one sample of a study of CD8 T cells in ankylosing spondylitis. TCRdb re-called the 5' RACE reads with MiXCR, one entry per CDR3 protein. The sample shows about 210,000 distinct CDR3 sequences, less than 9.5% of them seen only once. Sequenced material: blood, either unsorted or a sorted T cell fraction (not recorded which). Receptors originate from a female donor with ankylosing spondylitis or in good health (not recorded which). Each CDR3 is given with its conserved first and last residue. D genes are given only for firm matches. For some rows the clone size is stated as once, few or many, or as a class when expanded; others skip it.

j_call	d_call	clone_size	v_call	cdr3_aa	cdr3_nt
TRBJ2-3	-	many	TRBV20-1	CSPTRADTQYF	TGCAGTCCAACTAGGGCAGATACGCAGTATTTT
TRBJ2-5	TRBD2	many	TRBV19	CATTSTSGGEETQYF	TGTGCCACCACATCGACTAGCGGGGGCGAAGAGACCCAGTACTTC
TRBJ1-4	-	-	TRBV11-2	CASSLVPEYRATNEKLFF	TGTGCCAGCAGCTTAGTCCCGGAGTACCGAGCAACTAATGAAAAACTGTTTTTT
TRBJ2-1	-	few	TRBV6-4	CASSESLNYNEQFF	TGTGCCAGCAGTGAAAGTCTGAATTACAATGAGCAGTTCTTC
TRBJ2-1	-	many	TRBV27	CASSLRLGTGQLRGHNEQFF	TGTGCCAGCAGTTTAAGGTTGGGCACTGGGCAGTTAAGGGGTCACAATGAGCAGTTCTTC
TRBJ1-1	-	many	TRBV19	CASKTNTEAFF	TGTGCCAGTAAGACGAACACTGAAGCTTTCTTT
TRBJ2-3	-	many	TRBV12-3/TRBV12-4	CASSLVLDSTDTQYF	TGTGCCAGCAGTTTAGTCCTGGATAGCACAGATACGCAGTATTTT
TRBJ2-3	-	many	TRBV20-1	CSARLLTSTDTQYF	TGCAGTGCTAGACTCCTGACCAGCACAGATACGCAGTATTTT
TRBJ2-6	-	many	TRBV27	CASSLSRAGANVLTF	TGTGCCAGCAGTTTATCGAGGGCTGGGGCCAACGTCCTGACTTTC
TRBJ2-5	-	many	TRBV9	CASSVHFDVDGTQYF	TGTGCCAGCAGCGTCCACTTTGACGTAGATGGGACCCAGTACTTC
TRBJ2-7	-	many	TRBV28	CASSHAVAQYF	TGTGCCAGCAGTCATGCAGTAGCGCAGTACTTC
TRBJ2-7	-	many	TRBV4-3	CASSQDRGGSSSYEQYF	TGCGCCAGCAGCCAAGATAGGGGCGGCAGTAGCTCCTACGAGCAGTACTTC
TRBJ2-5	-	many	TRBV20-1	CSANGTQETQYF	TGCAGTGCGAATGGGACACAAGAGACCCAGTACTTC
TRBJ1-1	-	many	TRBV5-1	CASSGMGLNTEAFF	TGCGCCAGCAGCGGAATGGGATTGAACACTGAAGCTTTCTTT
TRBJ1-1	-	many	TRBV11-2	CASSLAIVTGHTEAFF	TGTGCCAGCAGCTTAGCCATAGTGACGGGGCACACTGAAGCTTTCTTT
TRBJ1-1	-	many	TRBV20-1	CSARDRLLGGEAFF	TGCAGTGCTAGAGATCGGCTTCTGGGGGGGGAAGCTTTCTTT
TRBJ2-2	-	many	TRBV29-1	CSSRDGGELFF	TGCAGCTCACGGGATGGCGGGGAGCTGTTTTTT
TRBJ1-3	-	-	TRBV18	CASSPPGQATNTIYF	TGTGCCAGCTCACCCCCGGGACAAGCAACGAACACCATATATTTT
TRBJ2-7	-	few	TRBV27	CASRTAGSYEQYF	TGTGCCAGCCGTACCGCAGGAAGCTACGAGCAGTACTTC
TRBJ2-1	-	many	TRBV6-5	CASSPESSYNEQFF	TGTGCCAGCTCCCCCGAGAGCTCCTACAATGAGCAGTTCTTC
TRBJ2-7	-	-	TRBV30	CAWSPPWQRAYEQYF	TGTGCCTGGAGTCCCCCTTGGCAGCGAGCCTACGAGCAGTACTTC
TRBJ2-1	-	many	TRBV20-1	CSARVRVGPYNEQFF	TGCAGTGCTAGAGTAAGGGTAGGACCCTACAATGAGCAGTTCTTC
TRBJ2-1	-	many	TRBV7-9	CASSDRRINEQFF	TGTGCCAGCAGCGACCGTAGAATTAATGAGCAGTTCTTC
TRBJ2-1	TRBD2	many	TRBV6-2/TRBV6-3	CASSDTSGSRNEQFF	TGTGCCAGCAGTGATACTAGCGGGAGCAGGAATGAGCAGTTCTTC
TRBJ2-1	TRBD2	many	TRBV29-1	CSDGGLAADNEQFF	TGCAGCGATGGGGGACTAGCGGCTGACAATGAGCAGTTCTTC
TRBJ1-6	TRBD1	many	TRBV30	CATGTGGPNSPLHF	TGTGCCACCGGGACAGGGGGCCCTAATTCACCCCTCCACTTT
TRBJ2-1	-	many	TRBV5-1	CASSPRSTGRGNEQFF	TGCGCCAGCAGCCCACGTTCGACAGGGCGGGGCAATGAGCAGTTCTTC
TRBJ2-7	-	few	TRBV5-1	CASSLYTEANEQYF	TGCGCCAGCAGCTTGTACACAGAGGCCAACGAGCAGTACTTC
TRBJ1-2	TRBD1	many	TRBV20-1	CSASIPLQGREGYTF	TGCAGTGCTAGTATACCGCTACAGGGGAGAGAGGGCTACACCTTC
TRBJ1-1	-	many	TRBV27	CASSSSRGLNTEAFF	TGTGCCAGCAGTTCCTCCAGGGGCTTGAACACTGAAGCTTTCTTT
TRBJ1-5	-	many	TRBV12-3/TRBV12-4	CASSLLPPSVAAEPQHF	TGTGCCAGCAGTCTTTTACCGCCCTCGGTTGCGGCGGAGCCCCAGCATTTT
TRBJ2-1	-	few	TRBV18	CASSPGQGLGEQFF	TGTGCCAGCTCACCAGGGCAGGGCCTCGGTGAGCAGTTCTTC
TRBJ2-7	TRBD2	many	TRBV11-1	CASSLSGGPYEQYF	TGTGCCAGCAGCTTATCGGGAGGGCCCTACGAGCAGTACTTC
TRBJ1-2	-	-	TRBV7-6	CASSLGGDGYGYTF	TGTGCCAGCAGCTTAGGAGGGGACGGCTATGGCTACACCTTC
TRBJ1-3	-	many	TRBV20-1	CSARDFPGVASGNTIYF	TGCAGTGCTAGAGATTTCCCTGGGGTCGCCTCTGGAAACACCATATATTTT
TRBJ1-1	-	many	TRBV7-3	CASSLTARGTPTNTEAFF	TGTGCCAGCAGCTTAACGGCGAGGGGGACACCGACGAACACTGAAGCTTTCTTT
TRBJ2-7	-	-	TRBV7-9	CASSLAVGYEQYF	TGTGCCAGCAGCTTAGCAGTGGGCTACGAGCAGTACTTC
TRBJ2-2	-	many	TRBV3-1	CASSQEVFYTGELFF	TGTGCCAGCAGCCAAGAGGTTTTCTACACCGGGGAGCTGTTTTTT
TRBJ2-6	-	-	TRBV5-1	CASSPQPGVPGANVLTF	TGCGCCAGCAGCCCTCAGCCAGGGGTCCCTGGGGCCAACGTCCTGACTTTC
TRBJ2-1	TRBD2	many	TRBV6-5	CASSYSKLAGSGQFF	TGTGCCAGCAGTTACTCGAAACTAGCGGGAAGTGGGCAGTTCTTC
TRBJ2-3	-	many	TRBV9	CASSPMAGNTQYF	TGTGCCAGCAGCCCCATGGCCGGGAATACGCAGTATTTT
TRBJ1-2	-	many	TRBV20-1	CSANKYPHGYTF	TGCAGTGCTAACAAGTACCCCCATGGCTACACCTTC
TRBJ2-7	-	many	TRBV7-2	CASGKRSYEQYF	TGTGCCAGCGGAAAGCGGTCCTACGAGCAGTACTTC
TRBJ2-7	TRBD1	few	TRBV20-1	CSAQVGGQGAYEQYF	TGCAGTGCTCAAGTAGGGGGACAGGGGGCGTACGAGCAGTACTTC
TRBJ1-1	-	few	TRBV7-2	CASSLPPVNTEAFF	TGTGCCAGCAGCTTACCCCCAGTAAACACTGAAGCTTTCTTT
TRBJ2-3	-	-	TRBV7-2	CVSSPTGSQGTDTQYF	TGTGTCAGCAGCCCAACAGGGAGCCAGGGCACAGATACGCAGTATTTT
TRBJ2-1	-	many	TRBV5-1	CASSLVSQDPYNEQFF	TGCGCCAGCAGCTTGGTGTCCCAAGATCCCTACAATGAGCAGTTCTTC
TRBJ2-1	TRBD2	many	TRBV6-2/TRBV6-3	CASSIKEREWSYNEQFF	TGTGCCAGCAGCATTAAGGAGCGGGAGTGGTCCTACAATGAGCAGTTCTTC
TRBJ2-5	TRBD1	-	TRBV27	CASSNQGAGQETQYF	TGTGCCAGCAGTAACCAGGGGGCCGGCCAAGAGACCCAGTACTTC
TRBJ2-5	-	-	TRBV7-2	CASSSASGIWETQYF	TGTGCCAGCAGCTCAGCTTCGGGTATTTGGGAGACCCAGTACTTC
TRBJ2-1	TRBD2	-	TRBV6-2/TRBV6-3	CASEGGGGGSYNEQFF	TGTGCCAGCGAGGGGGGAGGCGGGGGGTCCTACAATGAGCAGTTCTTC
TRBJ2-7	TRBD2	many	TRBV6-1	CASSRGTKEYYEQYF	TGTGCCAGCAGCCGCGGGACTAAAGAGTACTACGAGCAGTACTTC
TRBJ1-2	TRBD1	many	TRBV12-3/TRBV12-4	CASSHRDRDGYTF	TGTGCCAGCAGTCACCGGGACAGGGATGGCTACACCTTC
TRBJ2-1	-	many	TRBV11-2	CASSLVGLSTDEQFF	TGTGCCAGCAGCTTAGTCGGACTCTCAACCGATGAGCAGTTCTTC
TRBJ1-4	-	many	TRBV4-3	CASSQDYTGEKLFF	TGCGCCAGCAGCCAAGATTACACAGGGGAAAAACTGTTTTTT